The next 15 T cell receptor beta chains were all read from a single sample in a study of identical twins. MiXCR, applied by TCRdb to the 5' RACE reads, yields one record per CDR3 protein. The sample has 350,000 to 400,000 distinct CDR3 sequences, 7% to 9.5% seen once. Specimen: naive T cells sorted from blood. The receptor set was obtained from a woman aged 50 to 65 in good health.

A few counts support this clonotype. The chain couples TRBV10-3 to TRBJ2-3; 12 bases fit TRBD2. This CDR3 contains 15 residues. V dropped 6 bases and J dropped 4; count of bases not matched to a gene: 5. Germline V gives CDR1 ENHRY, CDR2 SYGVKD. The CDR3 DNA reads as TGTGCCATCAGCCCGGGACTAGCGGGCTCAGATACGCAGTATTTT. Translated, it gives CAISPGLAGSDTQYF.

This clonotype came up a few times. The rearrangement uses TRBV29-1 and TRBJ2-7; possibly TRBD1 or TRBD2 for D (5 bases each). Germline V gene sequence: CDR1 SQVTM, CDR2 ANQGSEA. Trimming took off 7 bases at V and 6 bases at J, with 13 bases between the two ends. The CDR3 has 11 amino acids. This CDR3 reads CSASEGLEQYV. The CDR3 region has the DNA TGCAGCGCGAGTGAGGGGCTCGAGCAGTACGTC.

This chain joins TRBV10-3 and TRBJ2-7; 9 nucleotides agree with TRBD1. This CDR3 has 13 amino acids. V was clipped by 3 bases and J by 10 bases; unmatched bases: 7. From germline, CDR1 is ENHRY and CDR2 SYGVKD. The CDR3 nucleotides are TGTGCCATCAGTGAAGGACAGGGGCGTAAACAGTACGTC. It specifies CAISEGQGRKQYV.

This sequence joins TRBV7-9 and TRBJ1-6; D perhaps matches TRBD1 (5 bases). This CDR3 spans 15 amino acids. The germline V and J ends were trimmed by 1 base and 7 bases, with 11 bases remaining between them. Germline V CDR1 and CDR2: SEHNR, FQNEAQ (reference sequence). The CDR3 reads CASSLVGQGNSPLHF. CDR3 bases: TGTGCCAGCAGCTTAGTTGGCCAGGGCAATTCACCCCTCCACTTT.

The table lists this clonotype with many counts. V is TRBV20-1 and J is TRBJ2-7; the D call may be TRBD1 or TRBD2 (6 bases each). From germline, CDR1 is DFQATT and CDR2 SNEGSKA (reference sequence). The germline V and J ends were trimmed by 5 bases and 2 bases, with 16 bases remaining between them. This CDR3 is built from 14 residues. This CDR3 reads CSALSGGFTYEQYF. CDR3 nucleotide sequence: TGCAGTGCTCTCTCCGGGGGCTTCACCTACGAGCAGTACTTC.

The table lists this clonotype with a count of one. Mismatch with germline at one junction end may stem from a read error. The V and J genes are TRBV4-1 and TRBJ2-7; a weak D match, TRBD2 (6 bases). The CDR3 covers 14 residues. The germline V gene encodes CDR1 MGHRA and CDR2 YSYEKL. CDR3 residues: CASSQDQAGYEQNF. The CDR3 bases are TGCGCCAGCAGCCAAGATCAGGCGGGGTACGAGCAGAACTTC.

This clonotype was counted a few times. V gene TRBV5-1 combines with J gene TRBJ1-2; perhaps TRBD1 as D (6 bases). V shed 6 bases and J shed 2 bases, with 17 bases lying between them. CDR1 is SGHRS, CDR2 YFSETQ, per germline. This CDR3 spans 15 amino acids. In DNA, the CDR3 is TGCGCCAGCACTCTAGGGGGGGCCCGGAACTATGGCTACACCTTC. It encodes CASTLGGARNYGYTF.

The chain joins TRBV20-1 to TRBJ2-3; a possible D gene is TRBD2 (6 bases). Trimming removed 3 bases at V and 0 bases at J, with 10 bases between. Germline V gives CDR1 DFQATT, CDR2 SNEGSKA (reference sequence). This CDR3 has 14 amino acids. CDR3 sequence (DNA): TGCAGTGCTAGCTGGGGGACTAGCACAGATACGCAGTATTTT. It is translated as CSASWGTSTDTQYF.

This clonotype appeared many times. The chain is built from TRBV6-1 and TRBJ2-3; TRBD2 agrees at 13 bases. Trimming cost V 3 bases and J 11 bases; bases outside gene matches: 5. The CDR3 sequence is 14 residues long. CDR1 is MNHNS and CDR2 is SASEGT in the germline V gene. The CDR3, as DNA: TGTGCCAGCAGTGACGGGACTAGCGGGGATCAGCAGTATTTT. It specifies CASSDGTSGDQQYF.

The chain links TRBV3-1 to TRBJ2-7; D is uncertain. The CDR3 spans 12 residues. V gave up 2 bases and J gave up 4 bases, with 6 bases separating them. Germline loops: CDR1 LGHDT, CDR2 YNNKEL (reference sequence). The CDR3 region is CASSQTIYEQYV. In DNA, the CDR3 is TGTGCCAGCAGCCAAACTATATACGAGCAGTACGTC.

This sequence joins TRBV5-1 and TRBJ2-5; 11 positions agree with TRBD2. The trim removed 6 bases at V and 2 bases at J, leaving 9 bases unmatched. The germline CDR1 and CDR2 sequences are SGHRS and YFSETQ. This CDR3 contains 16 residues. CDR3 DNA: TGCGCCAGCAAAAGGACTAGCGGGCCCCCTCAAGAGACCCAGTACTTC. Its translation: CASKRTSGPPQETQYF.

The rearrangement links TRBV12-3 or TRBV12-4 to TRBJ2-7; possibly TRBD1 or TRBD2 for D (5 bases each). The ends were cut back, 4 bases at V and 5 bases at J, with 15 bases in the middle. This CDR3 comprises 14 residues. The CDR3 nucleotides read TGTGCCAGCAGTTCAAGGGGAGTCCGGGACGAGCAGTACGTC. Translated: CASSSRGVRDEQYV.

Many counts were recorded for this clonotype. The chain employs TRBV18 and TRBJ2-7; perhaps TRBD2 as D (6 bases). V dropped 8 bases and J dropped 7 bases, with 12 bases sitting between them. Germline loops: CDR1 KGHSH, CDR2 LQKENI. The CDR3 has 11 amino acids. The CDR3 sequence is CASSPGGEQYF. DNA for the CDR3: TGTGCCAGCAGCCCCGGAGGGGAGCAGTACTTC.

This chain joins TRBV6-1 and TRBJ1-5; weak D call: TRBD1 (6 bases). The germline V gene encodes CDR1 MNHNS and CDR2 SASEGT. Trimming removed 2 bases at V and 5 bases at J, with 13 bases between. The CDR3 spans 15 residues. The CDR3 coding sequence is TGTGCCAGCAGTGAATGGGGGGCGCGAGATCAGCCCCAGCATTTT. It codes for CASSEWGARDQPQHF.

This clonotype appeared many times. The CDR3 region has the DNA TGCGCCAGCAGCTTTAGCGAGAGCTCCTACAATGAGCAGTTCTTC. It translates to CASSFSESSYNEQFF. The rearrangement links TRBV5-1 to TRBJ2-1, with TRBD2 as a possible D gene (5 bases). Germline lookup yields CDR1 SGHRS and CDR2 YFSETQ. V gave up 2 bases and J gave up 0 bases, with 9 bases separating them. This CDR3 contains 15 residues. Combining the CDR3 with reference TRBV5-1 and TRBJ2-1 gives the whole variable domain KAGVTQTPRYLIKTRGQQVTLSCSPISGHRSVSWYQQTPGQGLQFLFEYFSETQRNKGNFPGRFSGRQFSNSRSEMNVSTLELGDSALYLCASSFSESSYNEQFFGPGTRLTVL.